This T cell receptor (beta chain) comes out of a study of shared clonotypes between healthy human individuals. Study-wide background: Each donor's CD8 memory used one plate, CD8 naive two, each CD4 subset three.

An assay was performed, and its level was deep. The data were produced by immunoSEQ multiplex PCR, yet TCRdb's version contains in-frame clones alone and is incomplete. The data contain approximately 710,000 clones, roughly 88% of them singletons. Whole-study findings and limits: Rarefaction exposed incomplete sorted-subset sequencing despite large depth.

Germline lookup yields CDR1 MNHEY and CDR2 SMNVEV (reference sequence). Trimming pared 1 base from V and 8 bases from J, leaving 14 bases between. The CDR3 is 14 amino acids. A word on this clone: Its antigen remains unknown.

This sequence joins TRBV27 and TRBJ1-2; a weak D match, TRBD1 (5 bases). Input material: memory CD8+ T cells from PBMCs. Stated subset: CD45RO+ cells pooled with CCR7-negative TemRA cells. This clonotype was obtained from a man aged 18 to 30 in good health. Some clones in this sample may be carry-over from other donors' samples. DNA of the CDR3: TGTGCCAGCAGTTTATTAAGGGGATCGGAAGGCTACACCTTC. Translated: CASSLLRGSEGYTF.